This entry concerns a single T cell receptor (beta chain). CDR1 is LGHDT, CDR2 YNNKEL, per germline (reference sequence). J lost 1 base, V lost 4 bases, and 10 bases had no gene match. This CDR3 comprises 16 residues. Only in-frame clones appear in the TCRdb table, and some are missing; sequencing was by immunoSEQ multiplex PCR. The repertoire holds about 87,000 clones, with more than 85% as singletons. The record originates from a study of blood T cell repertoires in COVID-19. Turning to the study itself: COVID-19 samples from acute and convalescent phases originated in the United States, Italy and Spain. Sources were T cells, B-cell-depleted T cells, or PBMCs; the material itself was cDNA or gDNA.

The sample comprised peripheral blood. The TCR originated in a man aged 35 to 55 with acute or convalescent COVID-19. The rearrangement uses TRBV3-1 (or the pseudogene TRBV3-2) and TRBJ2-7; 7 positions match TRBD1. CDR3 sequence reads: CASSRPTGAKSYEQYF. Here the CDR3 DNA reads TGTGCCAGCAGCCGACCTACAGGGGCCAAGTCCTACGAGCAGTACTTC.